The clone carrying this TCR beta chain was recorded once. Isolated RNA was reverse transcribed into cDNA used as the sequencing template. Assay: immunoSEQ multiplex PCR; the TCRdb copy retains only in-frame clones and omits some. Seen here are 200,000 to 250,000 clones, 65% to 70% observed once, and the top ten hold approximately 1.2%. This record comes from a study of CD8+ T cells in alopecia areata. Across the study: Tofacitinib ran for 6 to 18 months before 6 months off drug.

Trimming removed 1 base at V and 2 bases at J, with 6 bases between. Germline V gene sequence: CDR1 SGHTA, CDR2 FQGNSA. The CDR3 runs to 13 residues. This TCR was sampled from a human donor with alopecia areata. The chain employs TRBV7-2 and TRBJ2-7; no firm D call. Sequenced here: CD4+ T cells sorted from blood, sampled at week 0. The CDR3 spells CASSLVGPYEQYF. The CDR3 DNA sequence: TGTGCCAGCAGCTTAGTAGGGCCCTACGAGCAGTACTTC.